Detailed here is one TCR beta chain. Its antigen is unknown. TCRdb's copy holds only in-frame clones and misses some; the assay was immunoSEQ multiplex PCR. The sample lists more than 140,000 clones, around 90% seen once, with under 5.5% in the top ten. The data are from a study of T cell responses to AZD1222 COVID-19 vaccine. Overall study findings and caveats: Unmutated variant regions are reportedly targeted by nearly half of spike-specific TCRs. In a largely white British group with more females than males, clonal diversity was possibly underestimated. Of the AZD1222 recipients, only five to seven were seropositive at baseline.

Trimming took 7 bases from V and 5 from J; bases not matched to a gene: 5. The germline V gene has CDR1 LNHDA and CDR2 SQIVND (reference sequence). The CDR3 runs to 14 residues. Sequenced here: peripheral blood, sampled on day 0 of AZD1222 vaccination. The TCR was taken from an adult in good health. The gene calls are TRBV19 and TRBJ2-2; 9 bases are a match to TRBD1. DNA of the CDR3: TGTGCCAGTACGGGGACAGGGAGAACCGGGGAGCTGTTTTTT. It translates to CASTGTGRTGELFF.